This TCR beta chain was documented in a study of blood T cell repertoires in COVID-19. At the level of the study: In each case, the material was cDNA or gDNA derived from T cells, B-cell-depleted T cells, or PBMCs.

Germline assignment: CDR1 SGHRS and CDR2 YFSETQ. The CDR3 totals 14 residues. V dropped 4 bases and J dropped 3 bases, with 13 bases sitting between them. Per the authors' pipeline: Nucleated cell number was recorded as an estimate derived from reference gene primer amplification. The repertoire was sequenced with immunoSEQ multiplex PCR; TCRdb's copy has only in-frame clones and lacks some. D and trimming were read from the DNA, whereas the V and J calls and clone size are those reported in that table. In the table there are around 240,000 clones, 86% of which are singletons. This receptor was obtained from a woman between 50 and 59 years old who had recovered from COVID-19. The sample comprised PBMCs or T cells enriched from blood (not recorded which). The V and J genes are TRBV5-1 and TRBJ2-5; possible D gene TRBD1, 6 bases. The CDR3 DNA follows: TGCGCCAGCAGCACCGGGACACTCAAAGAGACCCAGTACTTC. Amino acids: CASSTGTLKETQYF.